This T cell receptor (beta chain) was obtained from a study of T cells in Graves' hyperthyroidism and ophthalmopathy. Study-wide points: Ophthalmopathy was separated from stable hyperthyroidism by a 13 V-J model.

Between the trimmed V and J ends, which lost 5 bases and 5 bases, there was a span of 12 bases. Germline V gives CDR1 DFQATT, CDR2 SNEGSKA (reference sequence). This CDR3 has 12 amino acids. Amplified regions were TCR beta CDR3 sequences from RNA transcripts. The TCR CDR3 first-round RT-PCR relied on the HTBI primer set. One entry per CDR3 protein results from TCRdb running MiXCR on the multiplex PCR reads. This sample has about 290,000 distinct CDR3 sequences, with approximately 15% found just once. Of note for this clonotype: Its target is unknown.

The clonotype originates from a man between 25 and 39 years old with Graves' hyperthyroidism. This rearrangement joins TRBV20-1 to TRBJ2-5; possible D gene TRBD2, 5 bases. The sample comprised blood. CDR3 DNA sequence: TGCAGTGCTCTTTCTAGCTGGGAGACCCAGTACTTC. It yields the protein CSALSSWETQYF.